The rows below give T cell receptor beta chains drawn from one sample of a study of CD8+CD57+ T cells in acquired aplastic anemia. Using its own MiXCR run on the reads, TCRdb lists one record per CDR3 protein. In the table there are 270,000 or so distinct CDR3 sequences, 82% of which are singletons. Material: sorted CD4+, CD8+, or CD8+CD57+ T cells (not recorded which) from PBMCs. All receptors come from a human donor with aplastic anemia. Both conserved end residues are part of each CDR3. A D gene is named only where the DNA matches it firmly. Expanded clones are given a class, and other clones once, few, many or no size at all.

cdr3_aa cdr3_nt j_call clone_size d_call v_call
CATGIGGDDTQYF TGTGCCACCGGGATCGGGGGGGACGATACGCAGTATTTT TRBJ2-3 once TRBD2 TRBV15
CASSSNRGHSTQYF TGCGCCAGCAGCTCAAACAGGGGTCATTCTACGCAGTATTTT TRBJ2-3 few TRBD1 TRBV5-1
CASSPPGTGRYEQQFF TGTGCCAGCAGCCCCCCGGGAACAGGGCGCTACGAGCAGCAGTTCTTC TRBJ2-1 - - TRBV7-9
CASSVACGAYNEQFLFF - TRBJ1-4 - - TRBV19
CATSGGWGDTEAFF TGTGCCACCAGCGGAGGATGGGGGGATACGGAAGCTTTCTTT TRBJ1-1 - - TRBV9
CASATGDADQIGYGYTF TGTGCCAGCGCTACCGGGGACGCGGATCAGATCGGCTATGGCTACACCTTC TRBJ1-2 - - TRBV2
CASSRGRGNGQDEQFF TGTGCCAGTAGCCGGGGACGGGGAAACGGTCAGGATGAGCAGTTCTTC TRBJ2-1 - - TRBV19
CASSLSGGADYGYLFF TGTGCCAGCAGCTTGTCAGGGGGCGCCGACTATGGCTACCTGTTTTTT TRBJ2-2 once TRBD1 TRBV7-2
CSVRTGGNTEAFF TGCAGCGTCAGGACAGGCGGGAACACTGAAGCTTTCTTT TRBJ1-1 - TRBD1 TRBV29-1
CASSVGGGRDTPYYF TGTGCCAGCAGCGTAGGGGGCGGCCGCGATACGCCGTATTATTTT TRBJ1-5 - TRBD1 TRBV7-8
CASSLGRQGISSGELFF TGTGCCAGCAGCCTAGGCCGTCAAGGGATCTCTAGCGGGGAGCTGTTTTTT TRBJ2-2 - - TRBV5-6
CAVEGARETQYF TGTGCCGTAGAGGGGGCTCGGGAGACGCAGTACTTC TRBJ2-7 - - TRBV7-9
CASSMGQVASYEQYF TGTGCCAGCAGCATGGGACAGGTAGCATCCTACGAGCAGTACTTC TRBJ2-7 - TRBD1 TRBV7-2
CASSLGRGQGGNTEAFF TGTGCCAGCAGCTTGGGGAGGGGACAGGGAGGAAACACTGAAGCTTTCTTT TRBJ1-1 - TRBD1 TRBV5-6
CASSTEAGRTVYGYTF TGCGCCAGCAGCACAGAAGCGGGACGCACCGTATATGGCTACACCTTC TRBJ1-2 - - TRBV5-1
CASGRTGLDYNEQFF TGTGCCAGCGGTCGTACGGGCCTCGACTACAATGAGCAGTTCTTC TRBJ2-1 - - TRBV9
CASSWAGGSNYGYTF TGTGCCAGCAGCTGGGCGGGGGGCTCAAACTATGGCTACACCTTC TRBJ1-2 - - TRBV5-4
CASSLGDSSSTQYF TGCGCCAGCAGCTTGGGGGACTCGAGCTCGACCCAGTACTTC TRBJ2-5 - - TRBV5-1
CASSFQRRYTEAFF TGTGCCAGCAGCTTTCAAAGAAGGTACACCGAAGCTTTCTTT TRBJ1-1 once - TRBV5-4
CASSLVQGNNSPLF TGTGCCAGCAGCTTAGTGCAGGGAAATAATTCACCCCTCTTT TRBJ2-3 - - TRBV7-9
CASSGGWNTQYF TGTGCCAGCAGCGGAGGGTGGAACACGCAGTACTTC TRBJ2-4 - - TRBV9
CASSQSGGDYNEQFF TGTGCCAGTAGTCAATCGGGCGGGGATTACAATGAGCAGTTCTTC TRBJ2-1 - - TRBV19
CASGGAGNVQHF TGTGCCAGCGGAGGAGCTGGCAACGTTCAGCACTTT TRBJ2-4 few - TRBV2
CASSLEGGPDTHEQFF TGTGCCAGCAGCTTAGAAGGAGGCCCCGATACGCATGAGCAGTTCTTC TRBJ2-1 - - TRBV7-8
CASSSGVKGGQFF TGTGCCAGCAGCTCAGGGGTGAAGGGTGGACAGTTCTTC TRBJ2-1 - - TRBV11-3
CSARDLTTLETQYF TGCAGTGCTAGAGATCTCACTACGTTAGAGACCCAGTACTTC TRBJ2-5 - - TRBV20-1
CASSVLAGGYNEYF TGTGCCAGCAGCGTTCTAGCGGGGGGATACAATGAGTATTTT TRBJ2-3 - TRBD2 TRBV9
CASSLAWGHDTQYF TGTGCCAGCAGCTTGGCTTGGGGTCACGATACGCAGTATTTT TRBJ2-3 - - TRBV5-1
CAISSDAGEQINEKLFF TGTGCCATCAGTTCGGACGCAGGAGAACAAATTAATGAAAAACTGTTTTTT TRBJ1-4 - - TRBV6-5
CASSLAGGPDKQFF TGTGCCAGCAGCTTGGCGGGAGGTCCCGATAAGCAGTTCTTT TRBJ2-3 - TRBD2 TRBV10-3
CATSRLGEETQYF TGTGCCACCAGCAGATTGGGTGAAGAGACCCAGTACTTC TRBJ2-5 few - TRBV15
CASTGDTWTYNEQFF TGTGCCAGTACCGGGGACACCTGGACGTACAATGAGCAGTTCTTC TRBJ2-1 many - TRBV19
CASSLVGGHTTQYF TGTGCCAGCAGCTTAGTGGGAGGTCACACTACGCAGTATTTT TRBJ2-3 - - TRBV5-1
CASSLQHGGGSTQQFF TGTGCCAGCAGCTTACAACACGGCGGGGGGAGCACTCAGCAGTTCTTC TRBJ2-1 - TRBD2 TRBV7-9
CASGGAGNIQYFLHF TGTGCCAGCGGAGGAGCCGGGAACATTCAGTACTTCCTCCACTTT TRBJ1-6 - - TRBV9
CASSQDTLPANTGELFF TGCGCCAGCAGCCAAGATACCCTCCCGGCCAACACCGGGGAGCTGTTTTTT TRBJ2-2 - - TRBV4-3
CASSPSPGTGYYQQYF TGTGCCAGCAGCCCTAGTCCCGGGACAGGGTACTATCAGCAGTACTTC TRBJ2-7 once TRBD1 TRBV7-2